Listed here are 21 T cell receptor beta chains from one sample, sequenced in a study of graft-versus-host responses after intestinal transplantation. Measured with immunoSEQ multiplex PCR; TCRdb has only the in-frame clones, and not every one. The sample consists of roughly 110,000 clones, approximately 93% of them appearing once. The antigens of these receptors remain unknown. Sequenced material: unstimulated CD8+ T cells sorted from spleen or lymph node cells, taken before transplant. The receptors originated from a human donor who was the organ donor for an intestinal transplant.

This clone was counted only a few times. The V and J genes are TRBV6-1 and TRBJ1-1; tentatively, D is TRBD1 (6 bases). From germline, CDR1 is MNHNS and CDR2 SASEGT. The length of the CDR3 is 11 residues. The V end was cut by 6 bases, the J end by 5 bases, with 7 bases between. The CDR3 coding sequence is TGTGCCAGCAGAGGGGGGACTGAAGCTTTCTTT. Translated: CASRGGTEAFF.

J is TRBJ2-1 and V is TRBV9, with TRBD1 matching over 7 bases. V lost 3 bases to trimming and J lost 2 bases; unmatched junction nucleotides: 11. CDR3 length: 17 residues. The germline CDR1 and CDR2 sequences are SGDLS and YYNGEE. CDR3 amino acids: CASSALGGDSPYNEQFF. CDR3 sequence (DNA): TGTGCCAGCAGCGCTTTAGGTGGGGACAGCCCCTACAATGAGCAGTTCTTC.

This chain uses TRBV11-2 with TRBJ1-1, with no clear D. The CDR3 extends over 13 amino acids. V was trimmed by 0 bases and J by 4 bases, leaving 6 bases between them. The germline V gene encodes CDR1 SGHAT and CDR2 FQNNGV. The CDR3 sequence is CASSLDRGTEAFF. DNA of the CDR3: TGTGCCAGCAGCTTAGATCGCGGCACTGAAGCTTTCTTT. Looking up the rest from reference TRBV11-2 and TRBJ1-1 gives the full variable domain: EAGVAQSPRYKIIEKRQSVAFWCNPISGHATLYWYQQILGQGPKLLIQFQNNGVVDDSQLPKDRFSAERLKGVDSTLKIQPAKLEDSAVYLCASSLDRGTEAFFGQGTRLTVV.

The V gene is TRBV29-1, the J gene TRBJ1-3, with D unresolved. The V gene lost 4 bases and the J gene lost 0 bases, with 4 bases spanning the gap. CDR1 and CDR2 from the germline V gene are SQVTM and ANQGSEA. The CDR3 covers 12 residues. CDR3 amino acids: CSVGYSGNTIYF. CDR3 bases: TGCAGCGTTGGCTACTCTGGAAACACCATATATTTT. Using reference TRBV29-1 and TRBJ1-3 for the parts outside the CDR3, the full variable domain is SAVISQKPSRDICQRGTSLTIQCQVDSQVTMMFWYRQQPGQSLTLIATANQGSEATYESGFVIDKFPISRPNLTFSTLTVSNMSPEDSSIYLCSVGYSGNTIYFGEGSWLTVV.

This chain uses TRBV27 with TRBJ2-3, with unresolved D. In germline, CDR1 is MNHEY, CDR2 SMNVEV (reference sequence). The CDR3 length is 12 residues. Deletions cut 5 bases from V and 4 bases from J, with 7 bases between. The CDR3 sequence is CASSPTADTQYF. The CDR3, as DNA: TGTGCCAGCAGTCCGACGGCAGATACGCAGTATTTT.

The V and J genes are TRBV6-6 and TRBJ2-7; 8 bases are shared with TRBD2. Per germline, CDR1 MNHNY and CDR2 SVGAGI (reference sequence). Trimming took 2 bases from V and 5 from J; bases not matched to a gene: 8. This CDR3 spans 15 amino acids. CDR3 in amino acids: CASSYGGLELDEQYF. CDR3 sequence (DNA): TGTGCCAGCAGTTACGGGGGACTAGAGCTAGACGAGCAGTACTTC.

Regarding this clone: A junction boundary mismatches the germline segment, possibly from a read error. The rearrangement uses TRBV7-8 and TRBJ2-1, with 11 bases aligning to TRBD2. Per the germline V gene, CDR1 is SGHVS and CDR2 is FQNEAQ. There are 18 residues in the CDR3. The CDR3 spells CASSLASTLAGGYNERFF. In nucleotides, the CDR3 is TGTGCCAGCAGCTTAGCGTCGACTCTAGCGGGAGGTTACAATGAGCGGTTCTTC.

The chain combines TRBV4-1 with TRBJ2-2, with D possibly being TRBD1 or TRBD2 (5 bases each). This CDR3 is 18 amino acids long. The V gene's germline CDR1 is MGHRA and CDR2 YSYEKL. Trimming left V 1 base short and J 5 bases short, with 20 bases between. CDR3 loop: CASSQGWYSGRRTGELFF. The DNA for the CDR3 is TGCGCCAGCAGCCAAGGGTGGTATTCGGGGCGTCGGACCGGGGAGCTGTTTTTT.

The CDR3: CASNGGYNEQFF. The CDR3 region has the DNA TGTGCCAGTAACGGCGGCTACAATGAGCAGTTCTTC. This sequence joins TRBV19 and TRBJ2-1, with unresolved D. Germline values: CDR1 LNHDA, CDR2 SQIVND (reference sequence). Trimming removed 7 bases from V and 3 bases from J, with 7 bases in between. CDR3 size: 12 residues. Complete variable domain (other parts from reference TRBV19 and TRBJ2-1): DGGITQSPKYLFRKEGQNVTLSCEQNLNHDAMYWYRQDPGQGLRLIYYSQIVNDFQKGDIAEGYSVSREKKESFPLTVTSAQKNPTAFYLCASNGGYNEQFFGPGTRLTVL.

J is TRBJ2-1 and V is TRBV9; D is uncertain. CDR3 size: 15 residues. Germline CDR1 and CDR2: SGDLS and YYNGEE. Trimming removed 4 bases at V and 0 bases at J, with 11 bases between. CDR3 in amino acids: CASSPSRSSYNEQFF. CDR3 sequence (DNA): TGTGCCAGCAGCCCTTCGAGGAGCTCCTACAATGAGCAGTTCTTC.

The chain joins TRBV4-1 to TRBJ2-3; D is perhaps TRBD1 (5 bases). CDR1 MGHRA and CDR2 YSYEKL come from the germline V gene. The CDR3 is made up of 16 amino acids. Trimming pared 4 bases from V and 0 bases from J, leaving 14 bases between. Here the CDR3 DNA reads TGCGCCAGCAGCCGCCGACAGCAGACTAGCACAGATACGCAGTATTTT. It codes for CASSRRQQTSTDTQYF.

This rearrangement joins TRBV4-2 to TRBJ2-1; D is unclear. From germline, CDR1 is LGHNA and CDR2 YNFKEQ. Trimming removed 1 base at V and 5 bases at J, with 6 bases between. The CDR3 has 13 amino acids. The CDR3 DNA reads as TGTGCCAGCAGCCAAGGACCCCACAATGAGCAGTTCTTC. This translates into CASSQGPHNEQFF.

V and J are TRBV7-6 and TRBJ1-1; D unresolved. CDR1 and CDR2 (germline): SGHVS, FNYEAQ. This CDR3 has 15 amino acids. Trimming pared 0 bases from V and 0 bases from J, leaving 8 bases between. For the CDR3, the DNA is TGTGCCAGCAGCTTAGCACATGGGGTGAACACTGAAGCTTTCTTT. This encodes CASSLAHGVNTEAFF. Based on the CDR3 plus reference TRBV7-6 and TRBJ1-1, the full variable domain is GAGVSQSPRYKVTKRGQDVALRCDPISGHVSLYWYRQALGQGPEFLTYFNYEAQQDKSGLPNDRFSAERPEGSISTLTIQRTEQRDSAMYRCASSLAHGVNTEAFFGQGTRLTVV.

The chain joins TRBV9 to TRBJ2-1; 8 bases agree with TRBD1. Germline assignment: CDR1 SGDLS and CDR2 YYNGEE. With V trimmed by 3 bases and J by 5 bases, 7 bases remained unmatched. The CDR3 has 15 residues. The DNA of the CDR3 is TGTGCCAGCAGCGAGACAGGGGTGAATCACAATGAGCAGTTCTTC. Translation: CASSETGVNHNEQFF.

This clone is a singleton in its sample. The chain couples TRBV29-1 to TRBJ1-2; TRBD1 matches at 8 bases. The CDR3 consists of 12 residues. Trimming removed 3 bases from V and 4 bases from J; junction bases left unmatched: 1. Germline V gives CDR1 SQVTM, CDR2 ANQGSEA. The CDR3 DNA sequence: TGCAGCGTTGAGACAGGGGCCTATGGCTACACCTTC. This codes for CSVETGAYGYTF.

The rearrangement uses TRBV11-2 and TRBJ2-2; D remains unclear. Germline CDR1 reads SGHAT; CDR2 reads FQNNGV. V was shortened by 1 base and J by 7 bases, with 7 bases between the two germline ends. This CDR3 has 13 residues. The CDR3: CASSLGANGELFF. The CDR3 DNA follows: TGTGCCAGCAGCTTAGGAGCGAACGGGGAGCTGTTTTTT.

The chain couples TRBV29-1 to TRBJ2-7; 8 bases map to TRBD2. The V gene end was trimmed by 6 bases and the J gene end by 0 bases; junction bases not matched to a gene: 10. This CDR3 is 15 amino acids long. The germline V gene encodes CDR1 SQVTM and CDR2 ANQGSEA. CDR3 DNA sequence: TGCAGCGTACAATCGGGGGGGATCGGCTCCTACGAGCAGTACTTC. It is translated as CSVQSGGIGSYEQYF.

CDR3 residues: CASRKKQGNYYEQYF. The CDR3 bases are TGTGCCAGCAGGAAAAAACAGGGGAACTACTACGAGCAGTACTTC. This sequence joins TRBV27 and TRBJ2-7; 7 bases line up with TRBD1. The ends lost 6 bases at V and 3 bases at J; junction bases unmatched: 11. CDR1 is MNHEY, CDR2 SMNVEV, per germline (reference sequence). The CDR3 is made up of 15 amino acids.

The chain uses TRBV7-9 and TRBJ2-1, with a weak D call TRBD2 (7 bases). Trimming stripped 8 bases from V and 7 bases from J, with 12 bases between. The CDR3 is 12 residues long. CDR1 and CDR2 (germline): SEHNR, FQNEAQ (reference sequence). The CDR3 coding sequence is TGTGCCAGCTCCAGGGGAGGGAATGAGCAGTTCTTC. Its protein product is CASSRGGNEQFF.

This sequence joins TRBV27 and TRBJ1-5; 7 bases match TRBD1. The ends lost 6 bases at V and 10 bases at J; junction bases unmatched: 12. This CDR3 contains 14 residues. Germline V gives CDR1 MNHEY, CDR2 SMNVEV (reference sequence). The CDR3 protein is CASSPGTVHIPQHF. CDR3 DNA: TGTGCCAGCAGCCCCGGGACAGTTCACATCCCCCAGCATTTT.

V and J are TRBV6-1 and TRBJ2-1; 7 bases fit TRBD1. V dropped 6 bases and J dropped 1; count of bases not matched to a gene: 0. The CDR3 contains 13 residues. Germline-derived CDR1 and CDR2 are MNHNS and SASEGT. The CDR3 spells CASRDRSYNEQFF. As DNA, the CDR3 is TGTGCCAGCAGGGACAGGTCCTACAATGAGCAGTTCTTC.